The text below deals with one T cell receptor (beta chain). This specimen belongs to a study of blood T cell repertoires in COVID-19. Data came from immunoSEQ multiplex PCR; TCRdb stores just in-frame clones and leaves some out. This table has about 220,000 clones, 84% appearing once. With 2 bases removed from V and 1 base from J, the gap between germline ends came to 8 bases. CDR1 WNHNN and CDR2 SYGVQD come from the germline V gene (reference sequence). The CDR3 consists of 14 residues. The sequence came from a man aged 25-40 years with active or convalescent COVID-19. The sample was peripheral blood. The rearrangement uses TRBV10-1 and TRBJ1-1, with D tentatively TRBD1 (5 bases). CDR3 nucleotide sequence: TGCGCCAGCAGTGAGCCGGGGGAGAACACTGAAGCTTTCTTT. Its protein is CASSEPGENTEAFF.